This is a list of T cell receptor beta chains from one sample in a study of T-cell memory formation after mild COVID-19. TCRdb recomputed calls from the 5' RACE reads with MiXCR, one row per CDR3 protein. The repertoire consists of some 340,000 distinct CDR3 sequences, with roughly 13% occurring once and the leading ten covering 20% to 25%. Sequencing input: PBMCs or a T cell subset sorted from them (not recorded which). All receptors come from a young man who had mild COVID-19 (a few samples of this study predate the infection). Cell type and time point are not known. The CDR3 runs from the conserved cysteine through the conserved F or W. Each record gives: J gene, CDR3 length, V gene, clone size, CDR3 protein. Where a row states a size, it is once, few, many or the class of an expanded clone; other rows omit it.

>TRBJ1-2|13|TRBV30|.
CAWGLGRGYGYTF
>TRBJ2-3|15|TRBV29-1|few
CSVRRLAGESDTQYF
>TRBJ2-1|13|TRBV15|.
CATSRATCNEQFF
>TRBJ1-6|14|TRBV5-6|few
CASSFTGVNSPLHF
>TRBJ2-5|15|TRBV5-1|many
CASSLISGGAGTQYF
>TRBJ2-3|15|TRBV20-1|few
CSARDRGQGEDTQYF
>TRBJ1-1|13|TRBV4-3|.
CASSPGGETEAFF
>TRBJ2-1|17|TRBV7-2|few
CASSLSGSLRSYNEQFF
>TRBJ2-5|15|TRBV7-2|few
CASSLAGPHLRDQYF
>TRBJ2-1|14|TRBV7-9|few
CASSLPPEVNEQFF
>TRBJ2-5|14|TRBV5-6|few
CASSRGLGEETQYF
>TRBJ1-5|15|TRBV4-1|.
CASSPRTVSNQPQHF
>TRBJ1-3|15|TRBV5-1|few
CASSLDGLSGNTIYF
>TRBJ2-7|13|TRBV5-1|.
CASSVSGAGEQYF
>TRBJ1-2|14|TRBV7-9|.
CASSKGRSNYGYTF
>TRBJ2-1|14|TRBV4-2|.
CASSKSDRGLEQFF
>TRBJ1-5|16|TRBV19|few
CASNDRGLFSNQPQHF
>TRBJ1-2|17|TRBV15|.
CATSRDNGGLANYGYTF
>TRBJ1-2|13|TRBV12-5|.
CASAQANLYGYTF
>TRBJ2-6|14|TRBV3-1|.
CASSQEVGANVLTF
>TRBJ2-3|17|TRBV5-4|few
CASSADFWDRLGNTQYF
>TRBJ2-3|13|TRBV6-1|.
CASSEGLANLEYF
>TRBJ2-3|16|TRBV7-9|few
CASSPSLRGGTDTQYF
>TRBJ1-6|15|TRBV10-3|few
CAIRVTGGYNSPLHF
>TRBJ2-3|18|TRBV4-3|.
CASSQALSAGLSTDTQYF
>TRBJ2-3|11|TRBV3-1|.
CASSRGSTQYF